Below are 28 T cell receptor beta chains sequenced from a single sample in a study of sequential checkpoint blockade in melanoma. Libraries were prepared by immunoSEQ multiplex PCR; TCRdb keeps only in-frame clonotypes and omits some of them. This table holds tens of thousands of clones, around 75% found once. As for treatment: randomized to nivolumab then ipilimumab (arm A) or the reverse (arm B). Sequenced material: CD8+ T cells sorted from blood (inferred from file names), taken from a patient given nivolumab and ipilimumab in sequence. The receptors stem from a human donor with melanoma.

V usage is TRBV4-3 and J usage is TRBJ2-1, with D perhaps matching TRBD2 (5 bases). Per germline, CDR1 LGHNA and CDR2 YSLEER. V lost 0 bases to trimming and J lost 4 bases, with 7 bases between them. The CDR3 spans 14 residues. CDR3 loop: CASSQDGGYNEQFF. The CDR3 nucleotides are TGCGCCAGCAGCCAAGACGGAGGTTACAATGAGCAGTTCTTC.

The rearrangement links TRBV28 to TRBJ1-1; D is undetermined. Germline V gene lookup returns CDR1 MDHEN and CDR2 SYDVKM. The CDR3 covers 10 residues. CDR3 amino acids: CGAGSTEAFF. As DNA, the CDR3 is TGTGGGGCGGGGAGCACTGAAGCTTTCTTT.

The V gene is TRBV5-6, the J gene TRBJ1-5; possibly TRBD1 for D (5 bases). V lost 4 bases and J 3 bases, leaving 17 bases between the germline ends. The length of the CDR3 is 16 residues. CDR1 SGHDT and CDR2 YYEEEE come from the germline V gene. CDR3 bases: TGTGCCAGCAGCGGGGCTGGGGCGCGGGACAATCAGCCCCAGCATTTT. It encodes CASSGAGARDNQPQHF.

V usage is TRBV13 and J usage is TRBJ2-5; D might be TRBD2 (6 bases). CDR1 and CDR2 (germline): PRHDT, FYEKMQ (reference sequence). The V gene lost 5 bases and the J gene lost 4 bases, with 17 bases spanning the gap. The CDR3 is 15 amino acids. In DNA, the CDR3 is TGTGCCAGCAGCAATGGACCCAGGGAGGCAGAGACCCAGTACTTC. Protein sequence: CASSNGPREAETQYF.

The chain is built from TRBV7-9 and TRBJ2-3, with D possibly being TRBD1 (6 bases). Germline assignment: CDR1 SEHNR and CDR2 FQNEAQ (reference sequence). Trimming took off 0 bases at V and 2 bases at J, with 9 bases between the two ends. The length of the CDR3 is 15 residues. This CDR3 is CASSLARDNTDTQYF. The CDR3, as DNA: TGTGCCAGCAGCTTAGCACGGGACAACACAGATACGCAGTATTTT.

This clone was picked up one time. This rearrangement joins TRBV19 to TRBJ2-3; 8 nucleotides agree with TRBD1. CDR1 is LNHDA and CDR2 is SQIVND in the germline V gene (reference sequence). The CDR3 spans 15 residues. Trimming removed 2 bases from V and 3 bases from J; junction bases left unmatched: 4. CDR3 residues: CASSISTGGTDTQYF. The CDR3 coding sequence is TGTGCCAGTAGTATATCCACAGGGGGGACAGATACGCAGTATTTT.

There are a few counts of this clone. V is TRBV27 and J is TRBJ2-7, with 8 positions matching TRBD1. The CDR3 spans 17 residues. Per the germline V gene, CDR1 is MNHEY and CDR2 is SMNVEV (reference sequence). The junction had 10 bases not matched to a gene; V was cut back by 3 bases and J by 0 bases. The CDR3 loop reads CASSFSSGTGSSYEQYF. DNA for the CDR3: TGTGCCAGCAGTTTCTCCTCCGGGACAGGAAGCTCCTACGAGCAGTACTTC.

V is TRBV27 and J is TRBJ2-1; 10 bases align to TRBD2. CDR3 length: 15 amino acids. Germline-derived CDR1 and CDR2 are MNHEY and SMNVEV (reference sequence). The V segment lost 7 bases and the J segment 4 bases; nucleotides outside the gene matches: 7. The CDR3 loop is CASTTGAGGYNEQFF. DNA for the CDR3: TGTGCCAGCACTACTGGAGCGGGGGGGTACAATGAGCAGTTCTTC.

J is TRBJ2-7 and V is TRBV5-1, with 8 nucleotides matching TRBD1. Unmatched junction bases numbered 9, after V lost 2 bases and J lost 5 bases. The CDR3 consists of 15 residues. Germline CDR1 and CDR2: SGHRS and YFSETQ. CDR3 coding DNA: TGCGCCAGCAGCTTTCGGACAGGGCGGGGAGACGAGCAGTACTTC. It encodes CASSFRTGRGDEQYF.

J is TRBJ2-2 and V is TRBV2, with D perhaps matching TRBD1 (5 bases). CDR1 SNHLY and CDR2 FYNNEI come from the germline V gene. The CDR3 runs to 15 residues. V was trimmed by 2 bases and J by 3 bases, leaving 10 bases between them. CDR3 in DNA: TGTGCCAGCAGTGAAATAGGGGCCTACACCGGGGAGCTGTTTTTT. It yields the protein CASSEIGAYTGELFF.

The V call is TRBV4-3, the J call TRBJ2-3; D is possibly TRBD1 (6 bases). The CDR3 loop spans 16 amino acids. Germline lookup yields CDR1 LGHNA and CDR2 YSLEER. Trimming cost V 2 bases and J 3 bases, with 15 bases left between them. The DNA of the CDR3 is TGCGCCAGCAGCCAATATTTTGGGGGCATGACAGATACGCAGTATTTT. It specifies CASSQYFGGMTDTQYF.

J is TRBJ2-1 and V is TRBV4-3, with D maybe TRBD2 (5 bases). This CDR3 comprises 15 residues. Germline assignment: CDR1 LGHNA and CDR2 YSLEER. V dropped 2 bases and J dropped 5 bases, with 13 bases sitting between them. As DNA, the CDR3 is TGCGCCAGCAGCCAATATGAGGGTCACAACAATGAGCAGTTCTTC. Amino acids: CASSQYEGHNNEQFF.

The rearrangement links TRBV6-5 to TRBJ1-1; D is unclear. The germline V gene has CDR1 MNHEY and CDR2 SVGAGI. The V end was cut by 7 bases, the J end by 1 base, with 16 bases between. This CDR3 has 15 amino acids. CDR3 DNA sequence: TGTGCCAGCACCAGAATTCACCGTGGGAACACTGAAGCTTTCTTT. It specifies CASTRIHRGNTEAFF.

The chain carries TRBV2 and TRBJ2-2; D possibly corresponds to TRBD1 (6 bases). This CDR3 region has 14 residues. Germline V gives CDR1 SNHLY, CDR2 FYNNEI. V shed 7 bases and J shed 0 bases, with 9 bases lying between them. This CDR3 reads CASKGQPNTGELFF. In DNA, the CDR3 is TGTGCCAGCAAAGGACAGCCGAACACCGGGGAGCTGTTTTTT.

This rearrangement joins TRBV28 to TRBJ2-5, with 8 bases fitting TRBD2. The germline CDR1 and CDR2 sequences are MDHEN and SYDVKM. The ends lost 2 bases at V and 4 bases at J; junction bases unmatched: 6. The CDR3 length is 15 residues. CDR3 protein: CASSLGLAGLETQYF. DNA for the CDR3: TGTGCCAGCAGTTTAGGTCTAGCGGGTTTAGAGACCCAGTACTTC.

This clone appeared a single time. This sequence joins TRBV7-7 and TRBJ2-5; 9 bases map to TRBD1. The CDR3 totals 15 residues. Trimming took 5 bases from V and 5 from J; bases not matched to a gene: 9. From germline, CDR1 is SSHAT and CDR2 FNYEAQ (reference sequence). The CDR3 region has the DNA TGTGCCAGCAGCCCGGGACAGGGATGGGGGGAGACCCAGTACTTC. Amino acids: CASSPGQGWGETQYF.

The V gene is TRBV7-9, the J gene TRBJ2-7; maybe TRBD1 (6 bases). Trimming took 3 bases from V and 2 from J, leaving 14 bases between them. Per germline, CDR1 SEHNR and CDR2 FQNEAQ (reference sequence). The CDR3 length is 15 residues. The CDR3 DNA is TGTGCCAGCAGCTTCCTAGGGACACGAGCCTACGAGCAGTACTTC. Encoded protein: CASSFLGTRAYEQYF. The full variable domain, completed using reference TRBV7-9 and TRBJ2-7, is DTGVSQNPRHKITKRGQNVTFRCDPISEHNRLYWYRQTLGQGPEFLTYFQNEAQLEKSRLLSDRFSAERPKGSFSTLEIQRTEQGDSAMYLCASSFLGTRAYEQYFGPGTRLTVT.

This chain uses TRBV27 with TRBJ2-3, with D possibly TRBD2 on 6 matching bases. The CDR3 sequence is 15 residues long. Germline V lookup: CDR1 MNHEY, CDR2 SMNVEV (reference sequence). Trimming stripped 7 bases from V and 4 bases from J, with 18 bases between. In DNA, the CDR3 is TGTGCCAGCACCGGGACTGCTGGTGGCGCAGATACGCAGTATTTT. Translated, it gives CASTGTAGGADTQYF.

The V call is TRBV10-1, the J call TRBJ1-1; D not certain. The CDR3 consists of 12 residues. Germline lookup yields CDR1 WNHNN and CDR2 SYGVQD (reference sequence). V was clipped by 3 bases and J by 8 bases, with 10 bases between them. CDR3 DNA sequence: TGCGCCAGCAGTGATAACGGTGTGGAAGCTTTCTTT. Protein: CASSDNGVEAFF.

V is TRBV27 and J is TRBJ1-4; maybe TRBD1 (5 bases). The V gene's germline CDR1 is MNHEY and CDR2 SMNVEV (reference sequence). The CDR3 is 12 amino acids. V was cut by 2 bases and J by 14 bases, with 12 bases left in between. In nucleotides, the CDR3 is TGTGCCAGCAGTTTAAGGGGAAGTAGGCTGTTTTTT. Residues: CASSLRGSRLFF.

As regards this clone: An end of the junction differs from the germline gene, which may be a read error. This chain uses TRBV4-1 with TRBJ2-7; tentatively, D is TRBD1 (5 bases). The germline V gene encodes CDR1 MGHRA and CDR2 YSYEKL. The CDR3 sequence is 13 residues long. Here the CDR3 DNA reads TGCGCCAGCAGCCTCACCCTGGACACCGACAAGCACTTC. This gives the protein CASSLTLDTDKHF.

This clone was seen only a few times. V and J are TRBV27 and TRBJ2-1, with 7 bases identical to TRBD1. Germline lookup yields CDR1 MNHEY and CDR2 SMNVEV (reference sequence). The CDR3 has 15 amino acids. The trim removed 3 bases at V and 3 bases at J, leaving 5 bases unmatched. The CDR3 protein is CASSFTGEIYNEQFF. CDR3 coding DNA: TGTGCCAGCAGTTTCACAGGGGAGATCTACAATGAGCAGTTCTTC.

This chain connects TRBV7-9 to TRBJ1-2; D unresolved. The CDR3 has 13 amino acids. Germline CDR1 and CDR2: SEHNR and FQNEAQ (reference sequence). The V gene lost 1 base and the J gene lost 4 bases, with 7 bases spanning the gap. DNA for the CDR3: TGTGCCAGCAGCTTAGGGCAGATCTATGGCTACACCTTC. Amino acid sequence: CASSLGQIYGYTF.

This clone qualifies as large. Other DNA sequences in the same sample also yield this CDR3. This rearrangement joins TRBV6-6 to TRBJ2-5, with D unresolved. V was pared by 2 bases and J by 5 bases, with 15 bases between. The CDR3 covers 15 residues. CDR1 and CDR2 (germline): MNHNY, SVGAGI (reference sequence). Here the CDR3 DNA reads TGTGCCAGCAGTTACCGCAGTGCCCAAGTCGAGACCCAGTACTTC. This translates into CASSYRSAQVETQYF.

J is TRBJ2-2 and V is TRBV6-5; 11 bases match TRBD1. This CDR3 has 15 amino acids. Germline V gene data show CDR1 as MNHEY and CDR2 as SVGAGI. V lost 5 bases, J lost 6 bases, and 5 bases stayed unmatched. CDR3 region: CASSPPGQGAGELFF. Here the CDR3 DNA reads TGTGCCAGCAGTCCCCCGGGACAGGGGGCCGGGGAGCTGTTTTTT.

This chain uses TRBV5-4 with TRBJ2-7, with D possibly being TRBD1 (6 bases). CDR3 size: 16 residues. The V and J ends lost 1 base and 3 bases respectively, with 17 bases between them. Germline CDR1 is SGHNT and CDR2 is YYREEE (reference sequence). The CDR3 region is CASSLSLGQGHYEQYF. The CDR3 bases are TGTGCCAGCAGCTTGAGTCTGGGCCAGGGACACTACGAGCAGTACTTC.

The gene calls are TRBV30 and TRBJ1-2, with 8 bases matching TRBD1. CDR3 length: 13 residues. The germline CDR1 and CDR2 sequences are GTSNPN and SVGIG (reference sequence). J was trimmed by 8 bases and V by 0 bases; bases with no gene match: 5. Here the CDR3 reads CAWSVQGAWGYTF. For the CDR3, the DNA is TGTGCCTGGAGTGTCCAGGGGGCGTGGGGCTACACCTTC.

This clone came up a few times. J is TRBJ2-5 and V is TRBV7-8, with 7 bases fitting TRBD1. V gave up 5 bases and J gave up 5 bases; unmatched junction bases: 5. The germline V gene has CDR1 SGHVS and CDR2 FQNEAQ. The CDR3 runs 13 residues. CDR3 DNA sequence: TGTGCCAGCAGCCTCGACAGGGCTGAGACCCAGTACTTC. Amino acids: CASSLDRAETQYF.